The table lists the clone carrying this T cell receptor (beta chain) with a count of one. With V trimmed by 6 bases and J by 6 bases, 4 bases remained unmatched. The CDR3 contains 13 residues. Germline-derived CDR1 and CDR2 are ENHRY and SYGVKD. Sequencing used immunoSEQ multiplex PCR; TCRdb keeps in-frame clones, though not all of them. The sample includes 100,000 to 150,000 clones, about 79% of them seen just once. The sample originates from a study of blood T cell repertoires in COVID-19. The sequence derives from a man in his forties with active or convalescent COVID-19. The sample taken for sequencing was peripheral blood. The genes are TRBV10-3 and TRBJ1-2; 10 nucleotides align to TRBD1. The CDR3: CAIRGTGVNGYTF. The CDR3 coding sequence is TGTGCCATCAGGGGGACAGGGGTTAATGGCTACACCTTC.